Each of the 28 T cell receptor beta chains below was sequenced from the same sample in a study of T cell repertoires in cytomegalovirus infection. The antigens for these receptors are not known. TCRdb reprocessed the reads with MiXCR, giving one entry per CDR3 protein. The data hold 680,000 or so distinct CDR3 sequences, with around a third observed a single time. The specimen was cultured PBMCs, collected from culture after CMV antigen stimulation. Every receptor here comes from a human donor in good health (CMV status not recorded). Some clones in this sample may be carry-over from other donors' samples.

This clonotype showed up just a few times. The rearrangement links TRBV20-1 to TRBJ1-5; D is ambiguous. V shed 5 bases and J shed 3 bases, with 11 bases lying between them. Germline V gene sequence: CDR1 DFQATT, CDR2 SNEGSKA (reference sequence). CDR3 length: 13 residues. The CDR3 reads CSAQAENNQPQHF. The CDR3 DNA follows: TGCAGTGCTCAGGCAGAAAACAATCAGCCCCAGCATTTT.

In the case of this clonotype: An end of the junction does not agree with germline; a read error may underlie this. The chain recombines TRBV7-6 with TRBJ1-6, with D maybe TRBD1 (5 bases). The CDR3 loop spans 17 amino acids. Germline V gene lookup returns CDR1 SGHVS and CDR2 FNYEAQ. The CDR3 nucleotides are TGTGTCAGCAGCTTAGAGCAGGGATCGGTATTTGATTCACCCCTCCACTTT. It is translated as CVSSLEQGSVFDSPLHF.

Many counts were recorded for this clonotype. The chain links TRBV7-2 to TRBJ2-1; D is unclear. The CDR3 is 14 amino acids. Trimming shortened V by 2 bases and J by 8 bases, and 13 bases separated the two germline ends. The germline CDR1 and CDR2 sequences are SGHTA and FQGNSA. The CDR3 is CASSLSGVWHEQFF. The DNA for the CDR3 is TGTGCCAGCAGCTTATCAGGAGTGTGGCATGAGCAGTTCTTC.

This chain uses TRBV5-5 with TRBJ1-4; 7 bases line up with TRBD1. J gave up 4 bases and V 3 bases, and 9 bases lay outside the gene matches. The CDR3 runs to 16 residues. Germline V gives CDR1 SGHKS, CDR2 YYEKEE (reference sequence). Written as DNA, the CDR3 is TGTGCCAGCAGCTCACCGCCTGGGACAGATAATGAAAAACTGTTTTTT. It encodes CASSSPPGTDNEKLFF. The full variable domain, in which reference TRBV5-5 and TRBJ1-4 provide the parts outside the CDR3, is DAGVTQSPTHLIKTRGQQVTLRCSPISGHKSVSWYQQVLGQGPQFIFQYYEKEERGRGNFPDRFSARQFPNYSSELNVNALLLGDSALYLCASSSPPGTDNEKLFFGSGTQLSVL.

The chain has TRBV4-3 and TRBJ2-3; D not certain. Germline CDR1 reads LGHNA; CDR2 reads YSLEER. V was trimmed by 3 bases and J by 3 bases, leaving 10 bases between them. The CDR3 contains 14 residues. The CDR3 DNA reads as TGCGCCAGCAGCCACCGCGTGCCGACAGATACGCAGTATTTT. It is translated as CASSHRVPTDTQYF.

Only a few counts were recorded for this clonotype. V and J are TRBV19 and TRBJ1-1, with D uncertain. The V gene lost 3 bases and the J gene lost 0 bases, with 5 bases spanning the gap. This CDR3 spans 13 amino acids. Per the germline V gene, CDR1 is LNHDA and CDR2 is SQIVND (reference sequence). CDR3 nucleotides: TGTGCCAGTAGTATGGGTATGAACACTGAAGCTTTCTTT. This codes for CASSMGMNTEAFF.

This clonotype turned up a few times. The chain joins TRBV7-6 to TRBJ2-7; TRBD2 might be the D (6 bases). In germline, CDR1 is SGHVS, CDR2 FNYEAQ. This CDR3 is 15 amino acids long. Between the trimmed V and J ends, which lost 1 base and 7 bases, there was a span of 17 bases. The CDR3 region has the DNA TGTGCCAGCAGCTTAGAGGGAACCCCCGGAGGGGAGCAGTACTTC. Its translation is CASSLEGTPGGEQYF.

The chain is built from TRBV12-3 or TRBV12-4 and TRBJ1-3; possible D gene TRBD1, 5 bases. The V end lost 4 bases, the J end lost 4 bases, and 17 bases lay between the germline ends. The CDR3 spans 16 residues. CDR3 in DNA: TGTGCCAGCAGTTCCAATGCGCCGGGGCCCGGAAACACCATATATTTT. Amino acids: CASSSNAPGPGNTIYF.

This chain connects TRBV7-2 to TRBJ2-4, with 8 bases that match TRBD2. The CDR3 covers 15 residues. Germline-derived CDR1 and CDR2 are SGHTA and FQGNSA. V gave up 1 base and J gave up 3 bases; unmatched junction bases: 2. CDR3 residues: CASSLVAGHKNIQYF. The CDR3 DNA sequence: TGTGCCAGCAGCTTAGTAGCGGGGCACAAAAACATTCAGTACTTC.

V and J are TRBV29-1 and TRBJ1-4; D perhaps matches TRBD1 (6 bases). Germline-derived CDR1 and CDR2 are SQVTM and ANQGSEA. Deletions cut 7 bases from V and 10 bases from J, with 19 bases between. The CDR3 covers 13 residues. CDR3 nucleotide sequence: TGCAGCGGGGGGGGGCTCCCCCCCGGAAAACTGTTTTTT. Translation: CSGGGLPPGKLFF.

Comment on this clonotype: Possible read error: a much larger clone is one base away. The chain links TRBV7-8 to TRBJ2-4; TRBD1 agrees at 8 bases. This CDR3 region has 14 residues. The germline CDR1 and CDR2 sequences are SGHVS and FQNEAQ. After removal of 5 bases from V and 11 bases from J, the junction contained 11 bases not matched to a gene. The CDR3 reads CASSPDRVNPFQYF. CDR3 nucleotides: TGTGCCAGCAGCCCGGACAGGGTGAATCCCTTTCAGTACTTC.

This clonotype has more than one count but fewer than ten. V and J are TRBV2 and TRBJ2-7; 10 nucleotides align to TRBD1. With 6 bases clipped from V and 7 bases from J, the junction kept 6 bases outside the gene matches. This CDR3 is built from 13 residues. Germline V gives CDR1 SNHLY, CDR2 FYNNEI. CDR3 coding DNA: TGTGCCAGCAGGACAGGGGGCGTGGGAGAGCAGTACTTC. Its translation is CASRTGGVGEQYF.

This clonotype was found once. The V gene is TRBV6-7, the J gene TRBJ2-7; 7 nucleotides align to TRBD1. TRBV6-7 is treated as an ORF (open reading frame) with a function not yet certain. The CDR3 covers 14 residues. Germline trimming cut 6 bases from V and 5 bases from J; bases unmatched to any gene: 10. Here the CDR3 reads CASSTTIQGDEQYF. The CDR3 DNA is TGTGCCAGCAGCACGACGATTCAGGGGGACGAGCAGTACTTC.

The chain couples TRBV7-6 to TRBJ1-2; D is uncertain. Trimming cost V 8 bases and J 6 bases, with 10 bases left between them. The CDR3 has 11 amino acids. Germline assignment: CDR1 SGHVS and CDR2 FNYEAQ. CDR3 sequence: CASGLGDGYTF. Written as DNA, the CDR3 is TGTGCCAGCGGGCTGGGAGATGGCTACACCTTC. The whole variable domain, filled in from reference TRBV7-6 and TRBJ1-2, reads GAGVSQSPRYKVTKRGQDVALRCDPISGHVSLYWYRQALGQGPEFLTYFNYEAQQDKSGLPNDRFSAERPEGSISTLTIQRTEQRDSAMYRCASGLGDGYTFGSGTRLTVV.

The chain uses TRBV6-1 and TRBJ2-3; 9 bases are shared with TRBD2. The germline gives CDR1 MNHNS, CDR2 SASEGT. There are 15 residues in the CDR3. V lost 6 bases to trimming and J lost 5 bases; unmatched junction nucleotides: 9. The CDR3 DNA reads TGTGCCAGCAGCCCCGCGGGAGGGTTGGAAGATACGCAGTATTTT. It is translated as CASSPAGGLEDTQYF.

V usage is TRBV20-1 and J usage is TRBJ2-1, with D uncertain. V gave up 3 bases and J gave up 9 bases, with 6 bases separating them. The CDR3 loop spans 10 amino acids. From germline, CDR1 is DFQATT and CDR2 SNEGSKA (reference sequence). The CDR3 nucleotides are TGCAGTGCTAGGATGGGTGAGCAGTTCTTC. The encoded protein is CSARMGEQFF.

This clonotype was seen a handful of times. V and J are TRBV12-3 or TRBV12-4 and TRBJ2-1, with D perhaps matching TRBD2 (6 bases). The CDR3 is made up of 17 amino acids. The V end was cut by 0 bases, the J end by 0 bases, with 12 bases between. CDR3 region: CASSLARGRGSYNEQFF. The CDR3 bases are TGTGCCAGCAGTTTAGCGCGGGGTCGGGGCTCCTACAATGAGCAGTTCTTC.

This clonotype was found a few times. This sequence joins TRBV6-1 and TRBJ1-6; unclear D gene. CDR3 size: 16 residues. Trimming removed 6 bases at V and 7 bases at J, with 19 bases between. Germline V gene sequence: CDR1 MNHNS, CDR2 SASEGT. CDR3 bases: TGTGCCAGCAGCGTCCCCCGAGGGTTACACAATTCACCCCTCCACTTT. This sequence encodes CASSVPRGLHNSPLHF.

There are a few counts of this clonotype. The genes are TRBV2 and TRBJ1-1; D may be TRBD1 (5 bases). Germline V gene data show CDR1 as SNHLY and CDR2 as FYNNEI. V lost 4 bases, J lost 4 bases, and 16 bases lay in between. CDR3 length: 15 residues. The CDR3 DNA reads as TGTGCCAGCAGTGTCGAGGGAGGGGAGGTCACTGAAGCTTTCTTT. Translating gives CASSVEGGEVTEAFF.

The chain is built from TRBV5-5 and TRBJ2-7, with D perhaps TRBD1 (6 bases). The CDR3 consists of 14 residues. V lost 5 bases and J lost 0, with 12 bases in between. Germline CDR1 and CDR2: SGHKS and YYEKEE (reference sequence). CDR3 coding DNA: TGTGCCAGCAGGATGCAGACAGGCTCCTACGAGCAGTACTTC. Protein sequence: CASRMQTGSYEQYF.

The chain couples TRBV6-6 to TRBJ2-1, with 8 bases aligning to TRBD2. This CDR3 spans 16 amino acids. Per germline, CDR1 MNHNY and CDR2 SVGAGI (reference sequence). V was pared by 5 bases and J by 6 bases, with 12 bases of the junction left unmatched. The CDR3 sequence: CASSGWTGLDLNEQFF. In nucleotides, the CDR3 is TGTGCCAGCAGTGGTTGGACGGGACTAGATCTCAATGAGCAGTTCTTC.

The chain is built from TRBV7-2 and TRBJ2-5; TRBD2 aligns across 14 bases. CDR3 length equals 18 residues. The germline V gene has CDR1 SGHTA and CDR2 FQGNSA. The ends lost 6 bases at V and 1 base at J; junction bases unmatched: 10. In DNA form, the CDR3 reads TGTGCCAGCAGTTTCCCGACTAGCGGGAGGGGATCCCAAGAGACCCAGTACTTC. Its protein product is CASSFPTSGRGSQETQYF.

This clonotype was picked up a small number of times. The chain is built from TRBV19 and TRBJ2-3; 14 nucleotides line up with TRBD2. The CDR3 length is 17 residues. Germline CDR1 LNHDA, CDR2 SQIVND (reference sequence). The J segment lost 3 bases and the V segment lost 8 bases, leaving 10 bases of the junction unmatched. The CDR3: CASSWTSGGSRTDTQYF. For the CDR3, the DNA is TGTGCCAGTTCATGGACTAGCGGGGGGAGTCGGACAGATACGCAGTATTTT. Full variable domain (rest looked up from reference TRBV19 and TRBJ2-3): DGGITQSPKYLFRKEGQNVTLSCEQNLNHDAMYWYRQDPGQGLRLIYYSQIVNDFQKGDIAEGYSVSREKKESFPLTVTSAQKNPTAFYLCASSWTSGGSRTDTQYFGPGTRLTVL.

This sequence joins TRBV6-6 and TRBJ1-5; tentative D call: TRBD1 (6 bases). In germline, CDR1 is MNHNY, CDR2 SVGAGI (reference sequence). This CDR3 is 14 amino acids long. Trimming took 2 bases from V and 7 from J, leaving 12 bases between them. This chain's CDR3 is CASSYRQGSQPQHF. DNA for the CDR3: TGTGCCAGCAGTTACCGGCAGGGGAGCCAGCCCCAGCATTTT.

This clonotype occurred a few times. The J gene is TRBJ1-5, the V gene TRBV28; possible D gene TRBD1, 5 bases. CDR1 and CDR2 from the germline V gene are MDHEN and SYDVKM. This CDR3 comprises 14 residues. V lost 7 bases to trimming and J lost 6 bases, with 16 bases between them. The CDR3 bases are TGTGCCAGCATCAATGCTTGGGGGTCTCAGCCCCAGCATTTT. It translates to CASINAWGSQPQHF.

This clonotype has ten or more counts. The chain has TRBV7-2 and TRBJ1-6; D possibly corresponds to TRBD1 (6 bases). Germline CDR1 reads SGHTA; CDR2 reads FQGNSA. CDR3 length equals 17 residues. V gave up 1 base and J gave up 5 bases, with 15 bases separating them. The CDR3 DNA sequence: TGTGCCAGCAGCTTAGGGGGGGCTACCGACGATAATTCACCCCTCCACTTT. Its translation is CASSLGGATDDNSPLHF.

The chain joins TRBV10-3 to TRBJ2-5; D may be TRBD1 (6 bases). There are 12 residues in the CDR3. Germline V CDR1 and CDR2: ENHRY, SYGVKD. The germline V and J ends were trimmed by 8 bases and 5 bases, with 12 bases remaining between them. DNA for the CDR3: TGTGCCATCTCGCAGGGGCAGGAGACCCAGTACTTC. As protein: CAISQGQETQYF.

This clonotype was seen at least ten times. V is TRBV7-8 and J is TRBJ2-7; unclear D gene. Germline V gene lookup returns CDR1 SGHVS and CDR2 FQNEAQ. V was pared by 5 bases and J by 3 bases, with 11 bases between. The CDR3 is 13 residues long. The CDR3 nucleotides read TGTGCCAGCAGCCTCGACCGATACTACGAGCAGTACTTC. As protein: CASSLDRYYEQYF.